The text below deals with one T cell receptor beta chain. The authors made TCR beta cDNA from about 500 ng total RNA with a constant-region primer. Slightly modified ARM-PCR served as the procedure for the TCR beta libraries. These libraries came from three rounds of nested multiplex PCR. Each of the first two PCR rounds ran roughly 9 cycles with TRBV1-TRBV30 forward and C-beta reverse primers. Using its own MiXCR run on the multiplex PCR reads, TCRdb lists one record per CDR3 protein. The sample holds about 300,000 distinct CDR3 sequences, approximately 60% seen once. The source of the blood RNA was unsorted whole blood, and germline DNA was extracted as well. No treatment had been given to the patients, who were chronically infected with HBV. Prior to surgery, roughly 4 milliliters of peripheral blood were drawn. This entry belongs to a study of tumor-infiltrating lymphocytes in primary liver carcinoma. Study-level information: Surgical resection served as treatment for the primary liver carcinoma of these patients.

Germline-derived CDR1 and CDR2 are GTSNPN and SVGIG (reference sequence). This CDR3 spans 12 amino acids. J gave up 10 bases and V 3 bases, and 8 bases lay outside the gene matches. The chain links TRBV30 to TRBJ1-1; 7 bases fit TRBD1. The sequenced material came from peripheral blood. The clonotype comes from a man between 40 and 49 years old with primary liver carcinoma and hepatitis B virus infection. CDR3 DNA sequence: TGTGCCTGGAGCGGCTCAGGGGGGGGAGCTTTCTTT. It codes for CAWSGSGGGAFF. The whole variable domain, remainder taken from reference TRBV30 and TRBJ1-1, is SQTIHQWPATLVQPVGSPLSLECTVEGTSNPNLYWYRQAAGRGLQLLFYSVGIGQISSEVPQNLSASRPQDRQFILSSKKLLLSDSGFYLCAWSGSGGGAFFGQGTRLTVV.